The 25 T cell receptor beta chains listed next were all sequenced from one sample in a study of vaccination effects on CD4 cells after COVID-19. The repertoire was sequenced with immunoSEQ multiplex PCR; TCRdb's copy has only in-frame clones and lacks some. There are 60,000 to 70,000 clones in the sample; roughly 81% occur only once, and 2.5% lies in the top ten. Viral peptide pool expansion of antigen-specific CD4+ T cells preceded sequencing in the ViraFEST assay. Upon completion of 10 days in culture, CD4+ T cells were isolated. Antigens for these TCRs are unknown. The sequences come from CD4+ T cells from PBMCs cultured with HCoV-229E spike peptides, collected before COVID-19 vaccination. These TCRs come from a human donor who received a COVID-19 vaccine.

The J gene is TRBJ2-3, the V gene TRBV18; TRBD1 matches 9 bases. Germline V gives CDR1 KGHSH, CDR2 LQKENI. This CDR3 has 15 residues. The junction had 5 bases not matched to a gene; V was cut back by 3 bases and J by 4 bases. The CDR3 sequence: CASSPRDRDSDTQYF. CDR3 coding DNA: TGTGCCAGCTCACCTAGGGACAGGGACTCAGATACGCAGTATTTT.

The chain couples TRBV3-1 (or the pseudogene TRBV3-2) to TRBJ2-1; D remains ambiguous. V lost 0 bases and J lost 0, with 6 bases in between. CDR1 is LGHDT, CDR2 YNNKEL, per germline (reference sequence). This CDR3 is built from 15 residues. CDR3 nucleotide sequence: TGTGCCAGCAGCCAAGAGCTCCTCTCCTACAATGAGCAGTTCTTC. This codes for CASSQELLSYNEQFF.

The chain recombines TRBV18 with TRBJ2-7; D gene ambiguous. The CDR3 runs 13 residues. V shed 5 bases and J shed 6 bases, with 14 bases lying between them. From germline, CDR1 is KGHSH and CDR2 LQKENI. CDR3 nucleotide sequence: TGTGCCAGCTCAACGGACGCGGTGGGCGAGCAGTACGTC. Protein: CASSTDAVGEQYV.

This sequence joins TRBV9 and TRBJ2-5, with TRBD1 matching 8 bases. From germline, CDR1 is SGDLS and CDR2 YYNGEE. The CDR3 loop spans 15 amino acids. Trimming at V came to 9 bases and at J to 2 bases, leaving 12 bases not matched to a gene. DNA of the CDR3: TGTGCCACTAGCCGGCAGGGGGCTTATCAAGAGACCCAGTACTTC. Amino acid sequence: CATSRQGAYQETQYF.

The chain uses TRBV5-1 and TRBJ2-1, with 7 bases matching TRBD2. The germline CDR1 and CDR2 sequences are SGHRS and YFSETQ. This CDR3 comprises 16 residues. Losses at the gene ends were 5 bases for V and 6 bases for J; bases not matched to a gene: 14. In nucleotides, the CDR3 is TGCGCCAGCAGTTATGCCGGGACTATAGGGGTCAATGAGCAGTTCTTC. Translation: CASSYAGTIGVNEQFF.

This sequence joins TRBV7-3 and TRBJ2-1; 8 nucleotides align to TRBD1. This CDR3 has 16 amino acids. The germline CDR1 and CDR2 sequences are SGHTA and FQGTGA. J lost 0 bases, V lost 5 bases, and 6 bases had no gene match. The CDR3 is CASSGDRFSSYNEQFF. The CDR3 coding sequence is TGTGCCAGCAGCGGGGACAGGTTTAGCTCCTACAATGAGCAGTTCTTC.

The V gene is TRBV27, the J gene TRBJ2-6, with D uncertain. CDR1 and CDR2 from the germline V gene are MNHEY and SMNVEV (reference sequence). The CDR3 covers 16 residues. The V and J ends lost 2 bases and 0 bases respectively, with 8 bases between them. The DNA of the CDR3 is TGTGCCAGCAGTTTAGTCAGCTCCTCTGGGGCCAACGTCCTGACTTTC. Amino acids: CASSLVSSSGANVLTF.

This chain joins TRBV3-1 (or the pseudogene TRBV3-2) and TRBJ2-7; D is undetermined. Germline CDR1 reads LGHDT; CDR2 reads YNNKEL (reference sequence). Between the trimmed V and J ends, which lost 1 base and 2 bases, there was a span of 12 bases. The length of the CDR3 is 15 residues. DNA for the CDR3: TGTGCCAGCAGCCAAGGTTTCGTTCATCCCTACGAGCAGTACGTC. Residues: CASSQGFVHPYEQYV.

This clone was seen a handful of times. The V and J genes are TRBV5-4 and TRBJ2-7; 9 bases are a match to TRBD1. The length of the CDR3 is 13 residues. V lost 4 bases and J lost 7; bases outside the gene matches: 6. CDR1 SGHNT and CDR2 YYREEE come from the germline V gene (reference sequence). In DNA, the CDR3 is TGTGCCAGCAGCACCGGGACAGGGAATGAGCAGTACGTC. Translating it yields CASSTGTGNEQYV.

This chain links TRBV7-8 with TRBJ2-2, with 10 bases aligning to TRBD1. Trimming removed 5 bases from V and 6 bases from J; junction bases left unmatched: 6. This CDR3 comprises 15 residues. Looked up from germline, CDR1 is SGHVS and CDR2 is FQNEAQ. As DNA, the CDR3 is TGTGCCAGCAGCCCCCGGGACAGGGGAGCCGGGGAGCTGTTTTTT. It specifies CASSPRDRGAGELFF.

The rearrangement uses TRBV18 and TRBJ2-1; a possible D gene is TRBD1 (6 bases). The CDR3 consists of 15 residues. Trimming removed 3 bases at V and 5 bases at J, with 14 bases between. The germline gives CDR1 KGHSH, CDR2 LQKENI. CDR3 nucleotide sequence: TGTGCCAGCTCACCCCCCGGGACACCAAACAATGAGCAGTTCTTC. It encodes CASSPPGTPNNEQFF.

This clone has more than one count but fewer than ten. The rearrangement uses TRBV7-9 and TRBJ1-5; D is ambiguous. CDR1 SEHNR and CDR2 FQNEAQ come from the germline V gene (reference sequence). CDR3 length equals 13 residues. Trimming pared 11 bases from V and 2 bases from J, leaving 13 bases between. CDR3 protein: CACGSTGNQPQHF. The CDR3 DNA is TGTGCCTGCGGGTCCACGGGCAATCAGCCCCAGCATTTT.

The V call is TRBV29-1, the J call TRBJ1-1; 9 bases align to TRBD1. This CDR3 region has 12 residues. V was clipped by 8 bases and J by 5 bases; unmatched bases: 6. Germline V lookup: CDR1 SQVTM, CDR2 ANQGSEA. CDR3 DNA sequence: TGCAGCCCAAACGGACAGGGGACTGAAGCTTTCTTT. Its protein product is CSPNGQGTEAFF.

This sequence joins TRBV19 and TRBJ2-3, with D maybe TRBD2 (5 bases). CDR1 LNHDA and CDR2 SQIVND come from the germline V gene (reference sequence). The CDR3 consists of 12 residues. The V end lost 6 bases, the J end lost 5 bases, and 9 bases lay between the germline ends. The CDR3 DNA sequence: TGTGCCAGTAGGTCGGCGGGAGATACGCAGTATTTT. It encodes CASRSAGDTQYF.

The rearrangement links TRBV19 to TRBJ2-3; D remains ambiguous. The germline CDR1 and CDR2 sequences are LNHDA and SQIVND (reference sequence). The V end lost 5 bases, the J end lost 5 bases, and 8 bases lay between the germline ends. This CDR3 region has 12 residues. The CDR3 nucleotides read TGTGCCAGTAGTGGGCGAGTAGATACGCAGTATTTT. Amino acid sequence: CASSGRVDTQYF.

The CDR3 here is CASSPRPGQGTQPQHF. CDR3 nucleotides: TGTGCCAGCAGCCCCCGGCCGGGACAGGGTACGCAGCCCCAGCATTTT. The gene calls are TRBV7-8 and TRBJ1-5; 9 positions agree with TRBD1. The trim removed 5 bases at V and 7 bases at J, leaving 12 bases unmatched. The length of the CDR3 is 16 residues. Germline lookup yields CDR1 SGHVS and CDR2 FQNEAQ.

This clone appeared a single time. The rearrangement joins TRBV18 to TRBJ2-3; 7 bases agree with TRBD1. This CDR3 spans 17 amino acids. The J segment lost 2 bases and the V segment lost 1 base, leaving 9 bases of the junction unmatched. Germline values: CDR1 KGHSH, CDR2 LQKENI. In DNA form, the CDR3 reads TGTGCCAGCTCACCACGACGGACAGGAATCAACACAGATACGCAGTATTTT. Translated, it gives CASSPRRTGINTDTQYF.

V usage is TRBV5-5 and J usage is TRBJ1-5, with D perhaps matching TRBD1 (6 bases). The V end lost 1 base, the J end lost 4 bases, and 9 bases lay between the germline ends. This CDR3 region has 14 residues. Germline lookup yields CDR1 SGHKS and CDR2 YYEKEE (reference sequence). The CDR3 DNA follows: TGTGCCAGCAGCTTGTGGGGGGCGAATCAGCCCCAGCATTTT. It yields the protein CASSLWGANQPQHF.

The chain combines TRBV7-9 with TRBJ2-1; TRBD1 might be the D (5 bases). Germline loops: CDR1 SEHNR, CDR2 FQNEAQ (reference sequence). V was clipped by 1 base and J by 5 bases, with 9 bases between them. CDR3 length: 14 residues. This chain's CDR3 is CASSLVGRDNEQFF. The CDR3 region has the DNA TGTGCCAGCAGCTTAGTAGGCAGGGACAATGAGCAGTTCTTC.

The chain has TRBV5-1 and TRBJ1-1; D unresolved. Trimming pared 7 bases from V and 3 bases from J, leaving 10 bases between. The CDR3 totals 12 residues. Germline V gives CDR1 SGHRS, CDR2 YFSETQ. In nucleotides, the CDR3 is TGCGCCAGCCGGGTGGCGGACACTGAAGCTTTCTTT. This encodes CASRVADTEAFF.

As DNA, the CDR3 is TGTGCCAGCTCACCACTCGGGGGGGCCACAGATACGCAGTATTTT. As protein: CASSPLGGATDTQYF. The chain is built from TRBV18 and TRBJ2-3, with 8 bases matching TRBD2. CDR3 length: 15 residues. J was trimmed by 2 bases and V by 1 base; bases with no gene match: 2. Germline loops: CDR1 KGHSH, CDR2 LQKENI.

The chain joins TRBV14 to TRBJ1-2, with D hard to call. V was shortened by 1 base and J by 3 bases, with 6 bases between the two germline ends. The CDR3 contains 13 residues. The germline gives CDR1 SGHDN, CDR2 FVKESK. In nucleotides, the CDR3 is TGTGCCAGCAGCCAAGTCTCCTACTATGGCTACACCTTC. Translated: CASSQVSYYGYTF.

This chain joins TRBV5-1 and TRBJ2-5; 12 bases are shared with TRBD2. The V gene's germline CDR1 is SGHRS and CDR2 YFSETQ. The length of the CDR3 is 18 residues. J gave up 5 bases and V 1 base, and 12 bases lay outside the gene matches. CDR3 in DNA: TGCGCCAGCAGCTTGACGGCGTCTAGCGGGGGGGCCTGGGAGACCCAGTACTTC. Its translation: CASSLTASSGGAWETQYF.

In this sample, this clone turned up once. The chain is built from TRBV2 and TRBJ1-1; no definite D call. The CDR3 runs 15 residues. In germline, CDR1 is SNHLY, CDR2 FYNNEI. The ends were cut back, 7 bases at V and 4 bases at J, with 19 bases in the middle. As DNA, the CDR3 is TGTGCCAGCATACGTCTCTGGGTTGAGGGCACTGAAGCTTTCTTT. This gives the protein CASIRLWVEGTEAFF.

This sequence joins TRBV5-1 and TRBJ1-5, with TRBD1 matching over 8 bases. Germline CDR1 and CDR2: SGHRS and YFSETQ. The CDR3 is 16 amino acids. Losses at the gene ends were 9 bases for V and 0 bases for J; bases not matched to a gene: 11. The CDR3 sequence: CATKGQATNSNQPQHF. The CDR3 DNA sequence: TGCGCCACCAAGGGACAGGCGACGAATAGCAATCAGCCCCAGCATTTT.